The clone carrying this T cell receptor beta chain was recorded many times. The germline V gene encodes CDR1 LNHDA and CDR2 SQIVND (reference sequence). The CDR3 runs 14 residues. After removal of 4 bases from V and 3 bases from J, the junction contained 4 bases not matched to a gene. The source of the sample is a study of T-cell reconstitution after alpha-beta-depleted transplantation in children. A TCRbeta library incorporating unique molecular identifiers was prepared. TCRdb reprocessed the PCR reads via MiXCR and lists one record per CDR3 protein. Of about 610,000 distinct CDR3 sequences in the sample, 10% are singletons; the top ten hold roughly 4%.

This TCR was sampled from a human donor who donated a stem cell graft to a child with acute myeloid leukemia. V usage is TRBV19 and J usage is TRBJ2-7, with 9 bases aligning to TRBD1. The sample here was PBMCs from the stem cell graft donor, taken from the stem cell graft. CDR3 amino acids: CASSTSDRGYEQYF. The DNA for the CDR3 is TGTGCCAGTAGTACCTCGGACAGGGGCTACGAGCAGTACTTC.